The clone carrying this T cell receptor (beta chain) was recorded many times. What it binds is unknown. Stable hyperthyroidism: no ophthalmopathy progression over 18 months of follow-up. CDR3 length equals 15 residues. The V and J ends lost 3 bases and 2 bases respectively, with 14 bases between them. In germline, CDR1 is SGHVS, CDR2 FQNEAQ. Template material for amplifying TCR beta CDR3 regions consisted of RNA transcripts. In the first-round RT-PCR of the TCR CDR3, the HTBI primer set was used. Each CDR3 protein is one row after TCRdb ran MiXCR on the multiplex PCR reads. The sample consists of 700,000 or so distinct CDR3 sequences, roughly 15% of them appearing once. The record originates from a study of T cells in Graves' hyperthyroidism and ophthalmopathy. Overall study findings and caveats: Most thyroid-expanded clonotypes above 0.001 were also found in blood. The authors' 13 V-J model separated ophthalmopathy from stable hyperthyroidism. In validation, the model predicted ophthalmopathy. These predictions came a median about 6.2 months before onset.

This receptor was identified in a man aged 18 to 30 with Graves' hyperthyroidism. The sample was blood. The chain carries TRBV7-8 and TRBJ2-7; D is unresolved. The CDR3 is CASSFQTLGTYEQYF. Written as DNA, the CDR3 is TGTGCCAGCAGCTTTCAGACACTTGGGACCTACGAGCAGTACTTC.